This TCR beta chain stems from a study of blood T cell repertoires in COVID-19. In the study overall: The samples span acute and convalescent COVID-19 from the United States, Italy and Spain. T cells, B-cell-depleted T cells, or PBMCs provided the cDNA or gDNA that served as material.

V shed 0 bases, J shed 4 bases, and the junction held 7 bases outside the gene matches. Germline-derived CDR1 and CDR2 are SGHRS and YFSETQ. The CDR3 is made up of 18 amino acids. Authors' analysis steps: The authors estimated nucleated cell counts from reference gene primer amplification. The repertoire was sequenced with immunoSEQ multiplex PCR; TCRdb's copy has only in-frame clones and lacks some. V, J and clone size are taken as reported in that table, and D and trimming were inferred from the DNA itself. The sample yields about 180,000 clones, 70% to 90% seen once. The V call is TRBV5-1, the J call TRBJ2-1; TRBD2 matches 13 bases. The receptor's source is a man between 18 and 35 years old who had recovered from COVID-19. The sequenced material came from peripheral blood. The CDR3 DNA reads as TGCGCCAGCAGCTTGGCGGGACTAGCGGGAAACTCTTACAATGAGCAGTTCTTC. Amino acid sequence: CASSLAGLAGNSYNEQFF.